These 7 T cell receptor beta chains were all obtained from the same sample, sequenced in a study of identical twins. TCRdb redid the calling of the 5' RACE reads with MiXCR, one entry per CDR3 protein. The sample shows over 500,000 distinct CDR3 sequences, less than 25% of them seen only once. The data were also submitted as part of a second study, on T cells expressing NK-cell markers.

The specimen sequenced was CD4+ T cells sorted from blood. Every receptor here comes from a woman under 30 in good health.

The table lists this clonotype with a few counts. The CDR3 loop is CASSSWTGRSYEQYF. In DNA, the CDR3 is TGCGCCAGCAGCTCCTGGACAGGGAGGTCCTACGAGCAGTACTTC. V is TRBV5-1 and J is TRBJ2-7; 8 bases are a match to TRBD1. The CDR3 loop spans 15 amino acids. V was clipped by 3 bases and J by 1 base; unmatched bases: 6. In germline, CDR1 is SGHRS, CDR2 YFSETQ.

This clonotype occurred a few times. The chain combines TRBV5-6 with TRBJ2-7, with D possibly TRBD2 on 5 matching bases. The germline CDR1 and CDR2 sequences are SGHDT and YYEEEE. The CDR3 has 16 residues. Trimming shortened V by 0 bases and J by 0 bases, and 13 bases separated the two germline ends. The CDR3 nucleotides read TGTGCCAGCAGCTTGGCGCGGTCCCGGGGCTCCTACGAGCAGTACTTC. Its translation is CASSLARSRGSYEQYF.

The CDR3 DNA follows: TGTGCCAGCAGTGATCGGACAGGGGGAAGCAATCAGCCCCAGCATTTT. The encoded protein is CASSDRTGGSNQPQHF. The chain uses TRBV2 and TRBJ1-5; TRBD1 matches 10 bases. The CDR3 spans 16 residues. V lost 3 bases, J lost 1 base, and 3 bases stayed unmatched. Per germline, CDR1 SNHLY and CDR2 FYNNEI.

This rearrangement joins TRBV6-1 to TRBJ2-1, with TRBD2 matching 11 bases. V was clipped by 5 bases and J by 6 bases; unmatched bases: 9. The germline V gene encodes CDR1 MNHNS and CDR2 SASEGT. The CDR3 sequence is 16 residues long. CDR3 DNA sequence: TGTGCCAGCAGTCTAAGTCTAGCGGGGGGCCTCAATGAGCAGTTCTTC. Amino acids: CASSLSLAGGLNEQFF.

This rearrangement joins TRBV10-2 to TRBJ2-1; 9 nucleotides line up with TRBD1. The CDR3 consists of 16 residues. Germline lookup yields CDR1 WSHSY and CDR2 SAAADI. V dropped 3 bases and J dropped 7; count of bases not matched to a gene: 10. CDR3 region: CASSEPGTGSRNEQFF. The CDR3 DNA follows: TGCGCCAGCAGTGAACCCGGGACAGGGTCAAGGAATGAGCAGTTCTTC.

This sequence joins TRBV4-3 and TRBJ2-7; 8 nucleotides match TRBD2. The CDR3 runs to 15 residues. Per the germline V gene, CDR1 is LGHNA and CDR2 is YSLEER. After removal of 1 base from V and 5 bases from J, the junction contained 7 bases not matched to a gene. CDR3 in DNA: TGCGCCAGCAGCCAAGGGTTAGCGGGGTTAGACGAGCAGTACTTC. This encodes CASSQGLAGLDEQYF.

For the CDR3, the DNA is TGTGCCAGCAGCTTAATAGGACAGGGTCAATCCGGGTATGGCTACACCTTC. Protein product: CASSLIGQGQSGYGYTF. The chain has TRBV7-9 and TRBJ1-2; 8 bases align to TRBD1. From germline, CDR1 is SEHNR and CDR2 FQNEAQ (reference sequence). The junction had 13 bases not matched to a gene; V was cut back by 2 bases and J by 5 bases. There are 17 residues in the CDR3.